The rows below give T cell receptor beta chains drawn from one sample of a study of cytomegalovirus exposure and HLA in healthy donors. Clones were sequenced by immunoSEQ multiplex PCR, and TCRdb holds only the in-frame ones, with some missing. The sample shows about 270,000 clones, roughly 70% of them seen only once. The sample was PBMCs. These receptors were obtained from a female donor in good health and CMV-seronegative. Both conserved end residues are part of each CDR3. D genes are given only for firm matches. The listing skips clone size in some rows; elsewhere it reads once, few, many or a size class.

clone size: few
J gene: TRBJ2-1
D gene: TRBD2
V gene: TRBV5-1
CDR3 protein: CASSLEGLVYNEQFF
CDR3 DNA: TGCGCCAGCAGCTTGGAGGGACTAGTCTACAATGAGCAGTTCTTC

clone size: NA
J gene: TRBJ2-7
D gene: NA
V gene: TRBV7-2
CDR3 protein: CASSLDLYEQYF
CDR3 DNA: TGTGCCAGCAGCTTGGACTTATACGAGCAGTACTTC

clone size: NA
J gene: TRBJ2-1
D gene: NA
V gene: TRBV5-6
CDR3 protein: CASSLLGQGGPYNEQFF
CDR3 DNA: TGTGCCAGCAGCTTGTTGGGGCAGGGGGGACCCTACAATGAGCAGTTCTTC

clone size: once
J gene: TRBJ2-1
D gene: TRBD2
V gene: TRBV28
CDR3 protein: CASSLVGTSGSFSSYNEQFF
CDR3 DNA: TGTGCCAGCAGTTTAGTCGGGACTAGCGGGAGTTTCAGTTCCTACAATGAGCAGTTCTTC

clone size: few
J gene: TRBJ2-1
D gene: NA
V gene: TRBV5-1
CDR3 protein: CASSLQDYLPYNEQFF
CDR3 DNA: TGCGCCAGCAGCTTGCAGGACTATTTGCCCTACAATGAGCAGTTCTTC

clone size: NA
J gene: TRBJ2-7
D gene: NA
V gene: TRBV30
CDR3 protein: CAWGTTYEQYF
CDR3 DNA: TGTGCCTGGGGTACTACCTACGAGCAGTACTTC

clone size: once
J gene: TRBJ2-7
D gene: NA
V gene: TRBV5-1
CDR3 protein: CASSGGTGREQYF
CDR3 DNA: TGCGCCAGCAGCGGAGGAACAGGGCGCGAGCAGTACTTC

clone size: NA
J gene: TRBJ2-7
D gene: NA
V gene: TRBV27
CDR3 protein: CASSFSGDTYEQYF
CDR3 DNA: TGTGCCAGCAGTTTTAGCGGAGATACCTACGAGCAGTACTTC

clone size: NA
J gene: TRBJ2-1
D gene: TRBD2
V gene: TRBV4-1
CDR3 protein: CASSQVYGRLNEQFF
CDR3 DNA: TGCGCCAGCAGCCAAGTTTACGGGAGGCTCAATGAGCAGTTCTTC

clone size: few
J gene: TRBJ2-7
D gene: NA
V gene: TRBV6-5
CDR3 protein: CASSYSAQGTYEQYF
CDR3 DNA: TGTGCCAGCAGTTACTCGGCCCAGGGGACCTACGAGCAGTACTTC

clone size: NA
J gene: TRBJ1-1
D gene: TRBD1
V gene: TRBV7-9
CDR3 protein: CSSSQDRGIMNTEAFF
CDR3 DNA: TGTTCCAGCAGCCAGGACAGGGGGATTATGAACACTGAAGCTTTCTTT

clone size: NA
J gene: TRBJ2-7
D gene: NA
V gene: TRBV6-1
CDR3 protein: CASRGPFEQYF
CDR3 DNA: TGTGCCAGCAGGGGCCCCTTCGAGCAGTACTTC

clone size: NA
J gene: TRBJ2-7
D gene: TRBD2
V gene: TRBV4-2
CDR3 protein: CASSQGLAGLYEQYF
CDR3 DNA: TGTGCCAGCAGCCAAGGACTAGCGGGCTTATACGAGCAGTACTTC

clone size: few
J gene: TRBJ2-7
D gene: NA
V gene: TRBV5-1
CDR3 protein: CASSPGTGSYEQYF
CDR3 DNA: TGCGCCAGCAGCCCCGGGACTGGATCCTACGAGCAGTACTTC

clone size: NA
J gene: TRBJ2-1
D gene: NA
V gene: TRBV7-9
CDR3 protein: CASSPQGMTEAFF
CDR3 DNA: TGTGCCAGCAGCCCCCAGGGGATGACAGAGGCGTTCTTC

clone size: NA
J gene: TRBJ2-3
D gene: TRBD1
V gene: TRBV18
CDR3 protein: CASSLSTGAADTQYF
CDR3 DNA: TGTGCCAGCTCACTAAGCACAGGGGCCGCAGATACGCAGTATTTT

clone size: once
J gene: TRBJ2-6
D gene: NA
V gene: TRBV5-6
CDR3 protein: CASTIPLGAGSGANVLTF
CDR3 DNA: TGTGCCAGCACGATCCCCTTAGGGGCTGGGTCTGGGGCCAACGTCCTGACTTTC

clone size: NA
J gene: TRBJ2-7
D gene: NA
V gene: TRBV19
CDR3 protein: CASSIDRGAYEQYF
CDR3 DNA: TGTGCCAGTAGTATAGACAGGGGAGCCTACGAGCAGTACTTC

clone size: NA
J gene: TRBJ2-1
D gene: TRBD1
V gene: TRBV7-9
CDR3 protein: CSSSLEQGNEQFF
CDR3 DNA: TGTTCCAGCAGCTTAGAACAGGGGAATGAGCAGTTCTTC

clone size: few
J gene: TRBJ2-7
D gene: NA
V gene: TRBV28
CDR3 protein: CASSSSYEQYF
CDR3 DNA: TGTGCCAGCAGCTCCTCCTACGAGCAGTACTTC

clone size: NA
J gene: TRBJ2-7
D gene: TRBD1
V gene: TRBV28
CDR3 protein: CASTATGGGFYEQYF
CDR3 DNA: TGTGCCAGCACCGCGACAGGGGGCGGTTTTTACGAGCAGTACTTC

clone size: few
J gene: TRBJ1-6
D gene: NA
V gene: TRBV7-6
CDR3 protein: CASSRGGYNSPLHF
CDR3 DNA: TGTGCCAGCAGCCGAGGGGGATATAATTCACCCCTCCACTTT

clone size: NA
J gene: TRBJ2-7
D gene: NA
V gene: TRBV9
CDR3 protein: CASTPTCEQYF
CDR3 DNA: TGTGCCAGCACACCGACTTGCGAGCAGTACTTC

clone size: NA
J gene: TRBJ2-3
D gene: NA
V gene: TRBV28
CDR3 protein: CASSRSTDTQYF
CDR3 DNA: TGTGCCAGCAGCCGGAGTACAGATACGCAGTATTTT

clone size: NA
J gene: TRBJ2-1
D gene: TRBD2
V gene: TRBV5-1
CDR3 protein: CASSFRTSGYNEQFF
CDR3 DNA: TGCGCCAGCAGCTTCCGGACTAGCGGCTACAATGAGCAGTTCTTC

clone size: NA
J gene: TRBJ2-2
D gene: NA
V gene: TRBV4-1
CDR3 protein: CASSQAARVFF
CDR3 DNA: TGCGCCAGCAGCCAAGCGGCCAGGGTTTTTTTT

clone size: NA
J gene: TRBJ1-4
D gene: NA
V gene: TRBV9
CDR3 protein: CASRVDPRGGKLFF
CDR3 DNA: TGTGCCAGCAGGGTAGATCCGCGGGGAGGAAAACTGTTTTTT

clone size: NA
J gene: TRBJ1-1
D gene: NA
V gene: TRBV5-1
CDR3 protein: CASSFYPIAAFF
CDR3 DNA: TGCGCCAGCAGCTTCTACCCTATTGCGGCTTTCTTT

clone size: NA
J gene: TRBJ1-2
D gene: NA
V gene: TRBV19
CDR3 protein: CASSRQNYGYTF
CDR3 DNA: TGTGCCAGTAGTAGACAGAACTATGGCTACACCTTC

clone size: once
J gene: TRBJ2-6
D gene: TRBD1
V gene: TRBV28
CDR3 protein: CASGQERKAGANVLTF
CDR3 DNA: TGTGCCAGCGGACAGGAAAGAAAAGCTGGGGCCAACGTCCTGACTTTC

clone size: NA
J gene: TRBJ2-7
D gene: TRBD2
V gene: TRBV28
CDR3 protein: CASSRPGLAEYEQYF
CDR3 DNA: TGTGCCAGCAGTAGACCGGGACTAGCGGAATACGAGCAGTACTTC

clone size: NA
J gene: TRBJ1-1
D gene: NA
V gene: TRBV7-9
CDR3 protein: CASSLAVGEAFF
CDR3 DNA: TGTGCCAGCAGCTTAGCTGTCGGTGAAGCTTTCTTT

clone size: NA
J gene: TRBJ2-5
D gene: TRBD2
V gene: TRBV11-2
CDR3 protein: CASSLGFERESGETQYF
CDR3 DNA: TGTGCCAGCAGCTTAGGATTCGAGCGGGAGTCGGGAGAGACCCAGTACTTC

clone size: NA
J gene: TRBJ1-1
D gene: NA
V gene: TRBV5-1
CDR3 protein: CASSLAWDTAMNTEAFF
CDR3 DNA: TGCGCCAGCAGCTTGGCCTGGGACACGGCCATGAACACTGAAGCTTTCTTT

clone size: few
J gene: TRBJ1-3
D gene: TRBD1
V gene: TRBV5-1
CDR3 protein: CASSFDRVQNTIYF
CDR3 DNA: TGCGCCAGCAGCTTCGACAGGGTTCAAAACACCATATATTTT

clone size: NA
J gene: TRBJ1-2
D gene: NA
V gene: TRBV30
CDR3 protein: CAWSINFILGDKTNYGYTF
CDR3 DNA: TGTGCCTGGAGTATTAACTTTATCCTCGGGGACAAGACTAACTATGGCTACACCTTC

clone size: once
J gene: TRBJ2-5
D gene: NA
V gene: TRBV27
CDR3 protein: CASSSLPGTQYF
CDR3 DNA: TGTGCCAGCAGTAGTCTCCCGGGGACCCAGTACTTC

clone size: NA
J gene: TRBJ2-5
D gene: TRBD2
V gene: TRBV4-1
CDR3 protein: CASSQIRTSGQETQYF
CDR3 DNA: TGCGCCAGCAGCCAAATTCGGACTAGCGGCCAAGAGACCCAGTACTTC

clone size: NA
J gene: TRBJ2-7
D gene: TRBD2
V gene: TRBV19
CDR3 protein: CAPPTLGLAGGGRREQYF
CDR3 DNA: TGTGCCCCTCCGACCTTAGGACTAGCGGGAGGGGGACGGCGCGAGCAGTACTTC

clone size: NA
J gene: TRBJ1-4
D gene: TRBD1
V gene: TRBV7-9
CDR3 protein: CASSETGVNEKLFF
CDR3 DNA: TGTGCCAGCAGCGAAACAGGGGTTAATGAAAAACTGTTTTTT

clone size: NA
J gene: TRBJ2-1
D gene: TRBD1
V gene: TRBV7-9
CDR3 protein: CASSLAQGASYNEQFF
CDR3 DNA: TGTGCCAGCAGCTTAGCCCAGGGGGCTTCCTACAATGAGCAGTTCTTC

clone size: NA
J gene: TRBJ1-5
D gene: TRBD1
V gene: TRBV6-6
CDR3 protein: CASSSPTGPGQPQHF
CDR3 DNA: TGTGCCAGCAGTTCTCCGACAGGGCCGGGACAGCCCCAGCATTTT

clone size: NA
J gene: TRBJ2-7
D gene: TRBD1
V gene: TRBV11-3
CDR3 protein: CASSPDRGHYEQYF
CDR3 DNA: TGTGCCAGCAGCCCGGACAGGGGGCACTACGAGCAGTACTTC

clone size: NA
J gene: TRBJ2-5
D gene: TRBD1
V gene: TRBV7-2
CDR3 protein: CASSLGWTGRETQYF
CDR3 DNA: TGTGCCAGCAGCTTAGGATGGACAGGGAGAGAGACCCAGTACTTC

clone size: NA
J gene: TRBJ1-4
D gene: TRBD1
V gene: TRBV4-1
CDR3 protein: CASSPSDRGITTNEKLFF
CDR3 DNA: TGCGCCAGCAGCCCATCCGACAGGGGAATTACAACTAATGAAAAACTGTTTTTT

clone size: NA
J gene: TRBJ2-1
D gene: TRBD2
V gene: TRBV14
CDR3 protein: CASSHWGGPREYDEQFF
CDR3 DNA: TGTGCCAGCAGCCATTGGGGGGGACCCAGAGAATACGATGAGCAGTTCTTC

clone size: NA
J gene: TRBJ2-7
D gene: NA
V gene: TRBV15
CDR3 protein: CATGRQGRYEQYF
CDR3 DNA: TGTGCCACCGGTAGGCAGGGTCGATACGAGCAGTACTTC

clone size: NA
J gene: TRBJ2-3
D gene: TRBD2
V gene: TRBV5-8
CDR3 protein: CASSLGLAAQTTDTQYF
CDR3 DNA: TGTGCCAGCAGCTTGGGCCTAGCGGCCCAAACCACAGATACGCAGTATTTT

clone size: NA
J gene: TRBJ2-1
D gene: TRBD2
V gene: TRBV4-2
CDR3 protein: CASRPSAGGTDNEQFF
CDR3 DNA: TGTGCCAGCAGGCCATCAGCGGGAGGGACGGACAATGAGCAGTTCTTC

clone size: few
J gene: TRBJ2-7
D gene: NA
V gene: TRBV6-1
CDR3 protein: CASSVVPIDSYEQYF
CDR3 DNA: TGTGCCAGCAGTGTTGTACCTATCGATTCCTACGAGCAGTACTTC

clone size: NA
J gene: TRBJ2-1
D gene: NA
V gene: TRBV5-1
CDR3 protein: CASSLVPSTLNEQFF
CDR3 DNA: TGCGCCAGCAGCTTGGTTCCTAGCACCCTCAATGAGCAGTTCTTC

clone size: NA
J gene: TRBJ2-7
D gene: NA
V gene: TRBV4-2
CDR3 protein: CASSHGVTYEQYF
CDR3 DNA: TGTGCCAGCAGCCACGGGGTAACCTACGAGCAGTACTTC

clone size: NA
J gene: TRBJ2-1
D gene: TRBD2
V gene: TRBV28
CDR3 protein: CASSFPTSGSYNEQFF
CDR3 DNA: TGTGCCAGCAGTTTCCCCACTAGCGGCAGCTACAATGAGCAGTTCTTC

clone size: NA
J gene: TRBJ2-2
D gene: NA
V gene: TRBV6-5
CDR3 protein: CASSRVSANTGELFF
CDR3 DNA: TGTGCCAGCAGTCGGGTTAGCGCGAACACCGGGGAGCTGTTTTTT

clone size: few
J gene: TRBJ1-1
D gene: NA
V gene: TRBV5-1
CDR3 protein: CASSFGKAGGTEAFF
CDR3 DNA: TGCGCCAGCAGCTTCGGTAAGGCCGGGGGGACTGAAGCTTTCTTT